The next 6 T cell receptor beta chains were all read from a single sample in a study of blood T cell repertoires in COVID-19. The method was immunoSEQ multiplex PCR; TCRdb's version includes in-frame clones alone and lacks a portion of them. The sample carries about 260,000 clones, roughly 79% recorded once. Material: peripheral blood. Source of these receptors: a woman aged 80 or over with acute or convalescent COVID-19.

This clone has just a few counts. V gene TRBV27 combines with J gene TRBJ1-2; D may be TRBD1 (5 bases). CDR3 length: 13 residues. Germline CDR1 and CDR2: MNHEY and SMNVEV (reference sequence). The V gene lost 2 bases and the J gene lost 4 bases, with 8 bases spanning the gap. This chain's CDR3 is CASSLQGPYGYTF. The CDR3 DNA reads TGTGCCAGCAGTTTACAGGGTCCCTATGGCTACACCTTC.

The rearrangement uses TRBV4-1 and TRBJ2-3; D perhaps matches TRBD2 (6 bases). V was shortened by 1 base and J by 1 base, with 18 bases between the two germline ends. This CDR3 comprises 18 residues. The germline V gene has CDR1 MGHRA and CDR2 YSYEKL. This chain's CDR3 is CASSQVGYGSGGTDTQYF. The CDR3 coding sequence is TGCGCCAGCAGCCAAGTAGGTTACGGGAGTGGTGGCACAGATACGCAGTATTTT.

The rearrangement joins TRBV3-1 (or the pseudogene TRBV3-2) to TRBJ2-6; no clear D gene. This CDR3 has 15 residues. The germline CDR1 and CDR2 sequences are LGHDT and YNNKEL (reference sequence). The germline V and J ends were trimmed by 2 bases and 2 bases, with 7 bases remaining between them. The CDR3 loop reads CASSQLTAGANVLTF. The DNA of the CDR3 is TGTGCCAGCAGCCAACTAACGGCTGGGGCCAACGTCCTGACTTTC.

This clone was detected once. The V and J genes are TRBV5-5 and TRBJ2-7; TRBD2 agrees at 9 bases. The junction had 10 bases not matched to a gene; V was cut back by 2 bases and J by 1 base. The CDR3 sequence is 17 residues long. Germline loops: CDR1 SGHKS, CDR2 YYEKEE (reference sequence). In nucleotides, the CDR3 is TGTGCCAGCAGCTTTGGGCTAGCGGGACTTGAATCCTACGAGCAGTACTTC. This sequence encodes CASSFGLAGLESYEQYF.

The chain combines TRBV18 with TRBJ1-5; D is possibly TRBD1 (5 bases). The CDR3 spans 14 residues. The V gene's germline CDR1 is KGHSH and CDR2 LQKENI. The V gene lost 1 base and the J gene lost 6 bases, with 10 bases spanning the gap. The DNA of the CDR3 is TGTGCCAGCTCACCACAAAGGGGATTTCAGCCCCAGCATTTT. Translation gives CASSPQRGFQPQHF. Supplemented by reference TRBV18 and TRBJ1-5, the full variable domain reads NAGVMQNPRHLVRRRGQEARLRCSPMKGHSHVYWYRQLPEEGLKFMVYLQKENIIDESGMPKERFSAEFPKEGPSILRIQQVVRGDSAAYFCASSPQRGFQPQHFGDGTRLSIL.

V gene TRBV29-1 combines with J gene TRBJ2-1; 8 bases are a match to TRBD1. This CDR3 is 14 amino acids long. Germline CDR1 is SQVTM and CDR2 is ANQGSEA. V gave up 3 bases and J gave up 2 bases; unmatched junction bases: 3. The CDR3 coding sequence is TGCAGCGTTGAGACGGACAGGGCCTACAATGAGCAGTTCTTC. Protein product: CSVETDRAYNEQFF.